Listed below are T cell receptor beta chains from one sample, sequenced in a study of T-cell reconstitution after alpha-beta-depleted transplantation in children. TCRdb processed the PCR reads anew with MiXCR; each CDR3 protein has one entry. The sample has over 150,000 distinct CDR3 sequences; about 6% are singletons. The material sequenced was PBMCs, taken before TCRalphabeta/CD19-depleted stem cell transplant. The receptors come from a girl less than two years old with combined immunodeficiency, due to receive a stem cell transplant. The CDR3 runs from the conserved cysteine through the conserved F or W. Each record gives: D gene, clone size, V gene, J gene, CDR3 DNA, CDR3 protein. A D gene is named only where the DNA matches it firmly. Size values are once, few and many counts, or a class for expanded clones, and some rows have none.

d_gene: TRBD1; abundance: many; v_gene: TRBV20-1; j_gene: TRBJ2-5; CDR3nt: TGCAGGACAGGGGCCTCCCAAGAGACCCAGTACTTC; CDR3aa: CRTGASQETQYF
d_gene: TRBD1; abundance: many; v_gene: TRBV7-9; j_gene: TRBJ2-3; CDR3nt: TGTGCCAGCAGCCCGGACAGGGAGGACCCAGATACGCAGTATTTT; CDR3aa: CASSPDREDPDTQYF
d_gene: NA; abundance: many; v_gene: TRBV20-1; j_gene: TRBJ2-7; CDR3nt: TGCAGTGCTCCACCATTTGACCCACGCTCCTACGAGCAGTACTTC; CDR3aa: CSAPPFDPRSYEQYF
d_gene: TRBD2; abundance: NA; v_gene: TRBV4-2; j_gene: TRBJ2-3; CDR3nt: TGTGCCAGCAGCCAAGGGCACGGTCTAGCGGGGGACACAGATACGCAGTATTTT; CDR3aa: CASSQGHGLAGDTDTQYF
d_gene: TRBD1; abundance: many; v_gene: TRBV7-9; j_gene: TRBJ2-7; CDR3nt: TGTGCCAGCGGCCGGACAGGCGATCCCTCCGAGCAGTACTTC; CDR3aa: CASGRTGDPSEQYF
d_gene: TRBD1; abundance: many; v_gene: TRBV3-1; j_gene: TRBJ2-4; CDR3nt: TGTACCAGCAGCCAGGACAGGCCCAACCTTTTAGCCAAAAACATTCAGTACTTC; CDR3aa: CTSSQDRPNLLAKNIQYF
d_gene: TRBD1; abundance: many; v_gene: TRBV6-5; j_gene: TRBJ1-1; CDR3nt: TGTGCCAGCAGTTACTCCCTAGACAGGGTATATACTGAAGCTTTCTTT; CDR3aa: CASSYSLDRVYTEAFF
d_gene: NA; abundance: many; v_gene: TRBV7-8; j_gene: TRBJ2-3; CDR3nt: TGTGCCATCGGGGGAAGTTACACAGATACGCAGTATTTT; CDR3aa: CAIGGSYTDTQYF
d_gene: TRBD1; abundance: many; v_gene: TRBV2; j_gene: TRBJ1-6; CDR3nt: TGTGCCAGCAGTGAGCGGGACAGGGAGATTAATTCACCCCTCCACTTT; CDR3aa: CASSERDREINSPLHF
d_gene: TRBD2; abundance: many; v_gene: TRBV6-2/TRBV6-3; j_gene: TRBJ2-7; CDR3nt: TGTGCCAGCAGCACCCCGGTAGCGGGAGGCCTCTCCTACGAGCAGTACTTC; CDR3aa: CASSTPVAGGLSYEQYF
d_gene: NA; abundance: many; v_gene: TRBV3-1; j_gene: TRBJ2-7; CDR3nt: TGTGCCAGCAGCCAAGATCCAACCACGGGCTACGAGCAGTACTTC; CDR3aa: CASSQDPTTGYEQYF
d_gene: TRBD2; abundance: many; v_gene: TRBV27; j_gene: TRBJ2-7; CDR3nt: TGTGCCAGCAGCCGCCTAGGACTAGTGACGGACGAGCAGTACTTC; CDR3aa: CASSRLGLVTDEQYF
d_gene: NA; abundance: many; v_gene: TRBV10-3; j_gene: TRBJ2-3; CDR3nt: TGTGCCATCCGGACCCTAGCCTTAAACACAGATACGCAGTATTTT; CDR3aa: CAIRTLALNTDTQYF
d_gene: TRBD1; abundance: NA; v_gene: TRBV25-1; j_gene: TRBJ1-1; CDR3nt: TGTGCCAGCAGTGGTGGGACAGGGGTAGATGAAGCTTTCTTT; CDR3aa: CASSGGTGVDEAFF
d_gene: NA; abundance: many; v_gene: TRBV7-2; j_gene: TRBJ2-7; CDR3nt: TGTGCCAGCAGCCCCATCGTCCACGAGCAGTACTTC; CDR3aa: CASSPIVHEQYF
d_gene: NA; abundance: many; v_gene: TRBV29-1; j_gene: TRBJ1-2; CDR3nt: TGCAGCGTTGAAGCCCTAAGACAGGCGATACAGTATGGCTACACCTTC; CDR3aa: CSVEALRQAIQYGYTF
d_gene: TRBD2; abundance: few; v_gene: TRBV5-1; j_gene: TRBJ2-7; CDR3nt: TGCGCCAGCAGCTCCTCTAGCGGGAGTTTGTACGAGCAGTACTTC; CDR3aa: CASSSSSGSLYEQYF
d_gene: TRBD1; abundance: many; v_gene: TRBV27; j_gene: TRBJ2-3; CDR3nt: TGTGCCAGCAGTTCCACAACGGGACAGGGCTTAGATACGCAGTATTTT; CDR3aa: CASSSTTGQGLDTQYF
d_gene: NA; abundance: many; v_gene: TRBV7-8; j_gene: TRBJ2-1; CDR3nt: TGTGCCAGCAGCCAGTACCCCAATGGACACAATGAGCAGTTCTTC; CDR3aa: CASSQYPNGHNEQFF
d_gene: NA; abundance: few; v_gene: TRBV7-3; j_gene: TRBJ2-3; CDR3nt: TGTGCCAGCAGCTTTCAAGCGTCTAGCACAGATACGCAGTATTTT; CDR3aa: CASSFQASSTDTQYF
d_gene: NA; abundance: many; v_gene: TRBV30; j_gene: TRBJ1-1; CDR3nt: TGTGCCGGCACGCCCGGACAACTACTTGAAGCTTTCTTT; CDR3aa: CAGTPGQLLEAFF
d_gene: NA; abundance: many; v_gene: TRBV6-5; j_gene: TRBJ2-7; CDR3nt: TGTGCCAGCAGTTACTTCGGGACGGCTACCTACGAGCAGTACTTC; CDR3aa: CASSYFGTATYEQYF
d_gene: NA; abundance: many; v_gene: TRBV15; j_gene: TRBJ1-5; CDR3nt: TGTGCCACCAGCAGAGAGTGGGGAGATCAGCCCCAGCATTTT; CDR3aa: CATSREWGDQPQHF
d_gene: TRBD1; abundance: many; v_gene: TRBV5-1; j_gene: TRBJ2-1; CDR3nt: TGCGCCAGCAGCCGGACAGGGCTCAATGAGCAGTTCTTC; CDR3aa: CASSRTGLNEQFF
d_gene: NA; abundance: many; v_gene: TRBV15; j_gene: TRBJ2-5; CDR3nt: TGTGCCACCAGCAGCCTCCAAGAGACCCAGTACTTC; CDR3aa: CATSSLQETQYF
d_gene: NA; abundance: many; v_gene: TRBV28; j_gene: TRBJ2-1; CDR3nt: TGTGCCAGCAGTTTACGCTTCGAGGGAGTACTGTCTGAGCAGTTCTTC; CDR3aa: CASSLRFEGVLSEQFF
d_gene: NA; abundance: few; v_gene: TRBV13; j_gene: TRBJ2-5; CDR3nt: TGTGCCAGCAGCCCCAGGGGCAGCGAAGAGACCCAGTACTTC; CDR3aa: CASSPRGSEETQYF